The clone carrying this TCR beta chain was picked up one time. Looked up from germline, CDR1 is LNHDA and CDR2 is SQIVND (reference sequence). Trimming left V 8 bases short and J 0 bases short, with 10 bases between. The CDR3 length is 13 residues. Clones were sequenced by immunoSEQ multiplex PCR, and TCRdb holds only the in-frame ones, with some missing. The table has over 100,000 clones, 75% to 90% seen once. This specimen belongs to a study of control samples from healthy donors and cancer patients. The sequence derives from a woman aged 50 to 60 in good health. The gene calls are TRBV19 and TRBJ1-2, with D perhaps TRBD1 (6 bases). Material: blood. In DNA form, the CDR3 reads TGTGCCAGTCGGGACAAAGCTAACTATGGCTACACCTTC. Protein: CASRDKANYGYTF.